This T cell receptor (beta chain) emerged from a study of blood T cells in healthy people across ages. Per the germline V gene, CDR1 is SGHRS and CDR2 is YFSETQ. The CDR3 has 16 amino acids. V shed 5 bases and J shed 5 bases, with 22 bases lying between them. With a J-beta primer mix and a sample-barcoded 5' primer, a second PCR ran roughly 6 to 12 cycles. No fewer than 2.5 million CDR3-containing paired-end reads came from each sample. TCRdb passed the 5' RACE reads through MiXCR, listing each CDR3 protein once. The table records some 700,000 distinct CDR3 sequences, about a fifth of them present only once. Total RNA extraction produced at least 5.5 micrograms (per sample) for the study.

This clonotype was sampled from a man aged 70 or older in good health. Material for sequencing was blood. The chain has TRBV5-1 and TRBJ2-5; D might be TRBD1 or TRBD2, each matching 5 bases. In nucleotides, the CDR3 is TGCGCCAGCAGTCCGAAGGCCGGGGCTCAGCTGGAGACCCAGTACTTC. Residues: CASSPKAGAQLETQYF. Full variable domain (rest looked up from reference TRBV5-1 and TRBJ2-5): KAGVTQTPRYLIKTRGQQVTLSCSPISGHRSVSWYQQTPGQGLQFLFEYFSETQRNKGNFPGRFSGRQFSNSRSEMNVSTLELGDSALYLCASSPKAGAQLETQYFGPGTRLLVL.